This TCR beta chain stems from a study of shared clonotypes between healthy human individuals. Data came from immunoSEQ multiplex PCR; TCRdb stores just in-frame clones and leaves some out. The sample contains about 670,000 clones, 55% to 75% of which appear only once. Germline values: CDR1 MNHEY, CDR2 SVGAGI. The germline V and J ends were trimmed by 7 bases and 10 bases, with 11 bases remaining between them. The length of the CDR3 is 11 residues. The clonotype comes from a woman between 25 and 40 years old in good health. This chain connects TRBV6-5 to TRBJ2-1; no firm D call. Sequencing input: memory CD4+ T cells sorted from blood. Subset specified: CD45RA-negative fraction. As DNA, the CDR3 is TGTGCCAGCACCTCTTCCGAGGAGCAGTTCTTC. As protein: CASTSSEEQFF.